The 13 T cell receptor beta chains in this list originate from one sample, sequenced in a study of identical twins. TCRdb reprocessed the 5' RACE reads via MiXCR and lists one record per CDR3 protein. The sample yields around 1.7 million distinct CDR3 sequences, more than 30% seen once. Specimen: cord blood. The receptors were gathered from a newborn girl in good health.

The chain is built from TRBV10-3 and TRBJ2-2; perhaps TRBD2 as D (6 bases). V lost 0 bases, J lost 5 bases, and 10 bases lay in between. Germline values: CDR1 ENHRY, CDR2 SYGVKD. This CDR3 contains 15 residues. The CDR3: CAISESAGRTGELFF. CDR3 in DNA: TGTGCCATCAGTGAGTCTGCGGGAAGGACCGGGGAGCTGTTTTTT.

Here the CDR3 reads CASSWTGGNGGIYGYTF. CDR3 coding DNA: TGTGCCAGCAGTTGGACAGGGGGGAATGGCGGAATCTATGGCTACACCTTC. This chain joins TRBV28 and TRBJ1-2, with 10 positions matching TRBD1. The CDR3 loop spans 17 amino acids. V lost 4 bases to trimming and J lost 4 bases; unmatched junction nucleotides: 12. The germline gives CDR1 MDHEN, CDR2 SYDVKM.

Points on this clonotype: The junction departs from the called germline gene at one end, perhaps through a read error. This rearrangement joins TRBV10-3 to TRBJ1-5; 9 positions agree with TRBD1. The CDR3 is 15 amino acids. CDR1 and CDR2 (germline): ENHRY, SYGVKD. This CDR3 is CANSGDRESNQPQHF. The CDR3 nucleotides read TGTGCCAACAGTGGGGACAGGGAAAGCAATCAGCCCCAGCATTTT.

A word on this clonotype: An end of the junction does not agree with germline; a read error may underlie this. In nucleotides, the CDR3 is TGTGCCACCAGTCTGAACGTGGGCTCCTACAGTGAGCAGTTCTTC. Translation gives CATSLNVGSYSEQFF. This sequence joins TRBV24-1 and TRBJ2-1; D is uncertain. The CDR3 extends over 15 amino acids. The V gene's germline CDR1 is KGHDR and CDR2 SFDVKD.

The chain has TRBV29-1 and TRBJ2-3; D unclear. V was pared by 4 bases and J by 6 bases, with 11 bases between. The CDR3 consists of 12 residues. Germline CDR1 and CDR2: SQVTM and ANQGSEA. The CDR3 sequence: CSVVGSWDTQYF. The CDR3 coding sequence is TGCAGCGTTGTAGGTAGCTGGGATACGCAGTATTTT.

The chain has TRBV6-1 and TRBJ1-2; no clear D gene. CDR1 is MNHNS and CDR2 is SASEGT in the germline V gene. The CDR3 spans 15 residues. Trimming took off 7 bases at V and 5 bases at J, with 20 bases between the two ends. DNA of the CDR3: TGTGCCAGCACCTCGAATGGAGCGGGTATTTATGGCTACACCTTC. Translating gives CASTSNGAGIYGYTF.

The chain carries TRBV20-1 and TRBJ2-4; either TRBD1 or TRBD2 may supply D (5 bases each). The J call may be wrong; the DNA end is better matched by TRBJ2-7. Germline assignment: CDR1 DFQATT and CDR2 SNEGSKA (reference sequence). The CDR3 has 10 amino acids. The CDR3 reads CSAGDHEQYF. The CDR3 DNA is TGCAGTGCGGGGGACCACGAGCAGTACTTC.

The chain is built from TRBV20-1 and TRBJ1-2, with D tentatively TRBD1 (6 bases). Germline V lookup: CDR1 DFQATT, CDR2 SNEGSKA (reference sequence). V was cut by 3 bases and J by 5 bases, with 16 bases left in between. CDR3 size: 14 residues. The CDR3 nucleotides read TGCAGTGCTAGCCCTGACAGGCGGCCGTATGGCTACACCTTC. Its translation is CSASPDRRPYGYTF.

The sample holds one count of this clonotype. Compared with germline, one end of the junction differs, possibly owing to a read error. The V call is TRBV18, the J call TRBJ1-2; 8 bases agree with TRBD1. The V gene's germline CDR1 is KGHSH and CDR2 LQKENI. The CDR3 is 15 residues long. Here the CDR3 reads CAGSPRTGSNYGYTF. CDR3 sequence (DNA): TGTGCCGGCTCACCACGGACAGGGTCTAACTATGGCTACACCTTC.

The gene calls are TRBV3-1 and TRBJ2-7, with 15 bases lining up with TRBD2. There are 17 residues in the CDR3. The germline CDR1 and CDR2 sequences are LGHDT and YNNKEL (reference sequence). V lost 4 bases to trimming and J lost 0 bases; unmatched junction nucleotides: 4. The chain's CDR3 is CASSPGTSGRFSYEQYF. The CDR3 DNA is TGTGCCAGCAGCCCGGGGACTAGCGGGAGGTTCTCCTACGAGCAGTACTTC.

In regard to this clonotype: One end of the junction is discordant with germline, which a read error may explain. The chain combines TRBV5-1 with TRBJ2-1; no definite D call. The CDR3 contains 14 residues. Germline CDR1 is SGHRS and CDR2 is YFSETQ. The CDR3 here is CASSLGSVYNEQFF. The CDR3 DNA reads as TGTGCCAGCAGCTTAGGGTCAGTCTACAATGAGCAGTTCTTC.

This rearrangement joins TRBV9 to TRBJ2-5, with D perhaps matching TRBD2 (6 bases). The CDR3 has 15 amino acids. V was trimmed by 0 bases and J by 5 bases, leaving 14 bases between them. The V gene's germline CDR1 is SGDLS and CDR2 YYNGEE. CDR3 loop: CASSVALSGDETQYF. CDR3 bases: TGTGCCAGCAGCGTAGCTTTGTCGGGGGACGAGACCCAGTACTTC.

The chain joins TRBV4-1 to TRBJ2-1; 7 bases agree with TRBD2. The V segment lost 4 bases and the J segment 7 bases; nucleotides outside the gene matches: 10. The V gene's germline CDR1 is MGHRA and CDR2 YSYEKL. CDR3 size: 15 residues. In DNA, the CDR3 is TGCGCCAGCAGCCGAACACCGGGACTAATGAATGAGCAGTTCTTC. The encoded protein is CASSRTPGLMNEQFF.